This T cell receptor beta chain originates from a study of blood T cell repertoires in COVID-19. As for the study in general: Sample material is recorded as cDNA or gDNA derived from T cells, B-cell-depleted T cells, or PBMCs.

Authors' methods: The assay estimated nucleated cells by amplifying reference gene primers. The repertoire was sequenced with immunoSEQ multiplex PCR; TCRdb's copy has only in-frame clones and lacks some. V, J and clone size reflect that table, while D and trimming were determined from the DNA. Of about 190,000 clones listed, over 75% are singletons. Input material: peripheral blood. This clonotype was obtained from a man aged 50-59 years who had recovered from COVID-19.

CDR3 sequence reads: CASWQSSGVTSGYTF. The DNA of the CDR3 is TGTGCCAGCTGGCAGAGTTCGGGGGTAACTAGTGGCTACACCTTC. This sequence joins TRBV27 and TRBJ1-2; D possibly corresponds to TRBD1 (5 bases). The CDR3 spans 15 residues. The germline V gene encodes CDR1 MNHEY and CDR2 SMNVEV (reference sequence). Trimming took 8 bases from V and 7 from J, leaving 23 bases between them.